The clone carrying this TCR beta chain showed up many times. The ends lost 0 bases at V and 5 bases at J; junction bases unmatched: 6. CDR3 length equals 17 residues. Germline V gene lookup returns CDR1 MGHRA and CDR2 YSYEKL. Time point here: after trial treatment. The sample's treatment: LDRT plus nivolumab, ipilimumab, low-dose cyclophosphamide and aspirin (RACIN trial). These data come from a study of low-dose radiotherapy and immunotherapy resistance in tumors. Study as a whole: Patients were treated with intravenous nivolumab at 240 mg every two weeks and were also dosed with ipilimumab at 1 mg/kg every six weeks. Daily oral aspirin at 300 mg began on cycle 1 day 1 and lasted four cycles.

Priming of first-strand cDNA relied on TRAV- and TRBV-specific primers (covering alpha and beta chains). Both a constant-region primer and a V-primer adapter served to amplify TCRs across roughly 21 PCR cycles. With in vitro transcription, the isolated mRNA was amplified. TCRdb fed the reads into MiXCR, producing one record per CDR3 protein. The sample includes 95,000 to 100,000 distinct CDR3 sequences, less than 25% seen only once; the top ten take over 3.5%. This sample comprised PBMCs, obtained after low-dose radiotherapy plus immunotherapy. This chain joins TRBV4-1 and TRBJ2-3, with 12 positions matching TRBD2. The clonotype originates from a male donor with prostate cancer. The chain's CDR3 is CASSQDPPLAGGDTQYF. DNA for the CDR3: TGCGCCAGCAGCCAAGACCCTCCACTAGCGGGGGGAGATACGCAGTATTTT.